What follows are 22 T cell receptor beta chains derived from one specimen sequenced in a study of beta chain features in type 1 diabetes. Expressed TCRB transcripts were sequenced, since all the RNA that had been isolated was reverse transcribed. Generated by immunoSEQ multiplex PCR, the TCRdb table keeps only in-frame clones and is missing some. This table holds about 130,000 clones, approximately 9.2% found once. The material sequenced was central memory CD4+ T cells from blood. The receptors come from a man younger than 35 in good health.

CDR3: CASSRLSGKGYEQYF. The DNA of the CDR3 is TGTGCCAGCTCACGGCTCAGCGGGAAGGGCTACGAGCAGTACTTC. The chain is built from TRBV18 and TRBJ2-7, with TRBD2 matching over 7 bases. CDR1 is KGHSH, CDR2 LQKENI, per germline. The CDR3 runs 15 residues. V lost 4 bases and J lost 3; bases outside the gene matches: 9.

The rearrangement links TRBV4-3 to TRBJ2-1; 11 nucleotides match TRBD2. Per germline, CDR1 LGHNA and CDR2 YSLEER. The CDR3 has 16 amino acids. V lost 0 bases, J lost 7 bases, and 5 bases stayed unmatched. CDR3 bases: TGCGCCAGCAGCCAAGAATTAGCGGGGGGGAGAAATGAGCAGTTCTTC. Translated, it gives CASSQELAGGRNEQFF.

The chain is built from TRBV2 and TRBJ2-1; maybe TRBD1 (6 bases). There are 15 residues in the CDR3. The germline CDR1 and CDR2 sequences are SNHLY and FYNNEI. Trimming removed 3 bases at V and 6 bases at J, with 15 bases between. This chain's CDR3 is CASSDQLRGGNEQFF. DNA for the CDR3: TGTGCCAGCAGTGATCAGCTTAGAGGGGGCAATGAGCAGTTCTTC.

The V gene is TRBV19, the J gene TRBJ2-2, with D maybe TRBD1 (5 bases). V was pared by 3 bases and J by 3 bases, with 11 bases between. The CDR3 is made up of 15 amino acids. Germline V lookup: CDR1 LNHDA, CDR2 SQIVND (reference sequence). The CDR3 nucleotides read TGTGCCAGTAGTATGGGCCGCAGGGACACCGGGGAGCTGTTTTTT. It yields the protein CASSMGRRDTGELFF.

This chain joins TRBV7-2 and TRBJ2-5, with D possibly TRBD2 on 6 matching bases. The DNA end is more similar to TRBJ2-7, so the J call may be wrong. The CDR3 runs 18 residues. Per the germline V gene, CDR1 is SGHTA and CDR2 is FQGNSA. CDR3 sequence reads: CASSLASYLTRREYEQYF. The CDR3 DNA follows: TGTGCCAGCAGCTTAGCTAGTTATTTGACTAGACGGGAATACGAGCAGTACTTC.

This chain uses TRBV28 with TRBJ1-2, with a tentative D call TRBD1 (5 bases). The germline V gene encodes CDR1 MDHEN and CDR2 SYDVKM. The CDR3 extends over 14 amino acids. V gave up 5 bases and J gave up 8 bases, with 18 bases separating them. Written as DNA, the CDR3 is TGTGCCAGCAGTATTCCTGTGGGGGGAGGAGGCTACACCTTC. This gives the protein CASSIPVGGGGYTF.

A few counts support this clone. The CDR3 spells CAWRLTGGSAGYTF. DNA for the CDR3: TGTGCCTGGAGGTTGACAGGGGGCTCGGCTGGCTACACCTTC. The chain employs TRBV30 and TRBJ1-2; 10 positions match TRBD1. Germline V gene data show CDR1 as GTSNPN and CDR2 as SVGIG (reference sequence). The CDR3 runs to 14 residues. J was trimmed by 7 bases and V by 3 bases; bases with no gene match: 8.

The chain has TRBV4-2 and TRBJ2-5; 10 positions match TRBD2. Germline CDR1 LGHNA, CDR2 YNFKEQ. The V and J ends lost 0 bases and 5 bases, in that order; junction bases with no gene match: 6. This CDR3 region has 16 residues. DNA for the CDR3: TGTGCCAGCAGCCAAGATTCTAGCGGGGGTGATGAGACCCAGTACTTC. This codes for CASSQDSSGGDETQYF.

The chain uses TRBV18 and TRBJ2-3; maybe TRBD2 (5 bases). The V gene's germline CDR1 is KGHSH and CDR2 LQKENI. Trimming removed 6 bases from V and 0 bases from J, with 10 bases in between. The CDR3 loop spans 14 amino acids. CDR3 amino acids: CASSDWTSTDTQYF. CDR3 bases: TGTGCCAGCTCGGACTGGACTAGCACAGATACGCAGTATTTT.

This chain links TRBV5-1 with TRBJ2-3; 8 positions agree with TRBD2. The CDR3 length is 16 residues. The ends lost 3 bases at V and 1 base at J; junction bases unmatched: 7. Germline values: CDR1 SGHRS, CDR2 YFSETQ. The CDR3 nucleotides read TGCGCCAGCAGCTCGGGGGGGAAAGAGGGCACAGATACGCAGTATTTT. It specifies CASSSGGKEGTDTQYF.

This clone showed up just a few times. The V gene is TRBV11-2, the J gene TRBJ2-1; D not certain. CDR1 is SGHAT and CDR2 is FQNNGV in the germline V gene. The CDR3 runs 14 residues. V lost 1 base to trimming and J lost 7 bases, with 11 bases between them. The CDR3 protein is CASSLGSSLNEQFF. As DNA, the CDR3 is TGTGCCAGCAGCTTAGGATCCAGTTTGAATGAGCAGTTCTTC.

The table lists this clone with a few counts. The same CDR3 can be traced to other DNA sequences in this sample. V and J are TRBV5-1 and TRBJ2-1, with TRBD2 matching 12 bases. The CDR3 contains 15 residues. Per germline, CDR1 SGHRS and CDR2 YFSETQ. V lost 0 bases and J lost 6; bases outside the gene matches: 1. The CDR3 loop is CASSLALAGGNEQFF. For the CDR3, the DNA is TGCGCCAGCAGCTTGGCACTAGCGGGGGGCAATGAGCAGTTCTTC.

This clone was seen only a few times. The genes are TRBV5-1 and TRBJ2-1; D perhaps matches TRBD1 (7 bases). CDR1 SGHRS and CDR2 YFSETQ come from the germline V gene. The CDR3 is 13 residues long. V lost 4 bases to trimming and J lost 8 bases, with 13 bases between them. The CDR3, as DNA: TGCGCCAGCAGCCCCAGGGGGGCGGATGAGCAGTTCTTC. This translates into CASSPRGADEQFF. The full variable domain, with the rest looked up from reference TRBV5-1 and TRBJ2-1, is KAGVTQTPRYLIKTRGQQVTLSCSPISGHRSVSWYQQTPGQGLQFLFEYFSETQRNKGNFPGRFSGRQFSNSRSEMNVSTLELGDSALYLCASSPRGADEQFFGPGTRLTVL.

The genes are TRBV4-2 and TRBJ1-3; D is undetermined. The ends were cut back, 4 bases at V and 1 base at J, with 11 bases in the middle. Germline V lookup: CDR1 LGHNA, CDR2 YNFKEQ. The CDR3 runs 15 residues. CDR3 protein: CASSLAASSGNTIYF. The CDR3 DNA sequence: TGTGCCAGCAGCCTAGCTGCCAGTTCTGGAAACACCATATATTTT.

The chain combines TRBV29-1 with TRBJ2-5, with TRBD1 identical over 9 bases. Trimming at V came to 7 bases and at J to 5 bases, leaving 5 bases not matched to a gene. Germline V CDR1 and CDR2: SQVTM, ANQGSEA. The CDR3 totals 12 residues. Here the CDR3 DNA reads TGCAGCGGTGGACAGGGGTCGGAGACCCAGTACTTC. Its translation: CSGGQGSETQYF.

This clone turned up a few times. V usage is TRBV15 and J usage is TRBJ1-4, with TRBD1 matching over 9 bases. Germline CDR1 reads LNHNV; CDR2 reads YYDKDF (reference sequence). The junction had 2 bases not matched to a gene; V was cut back by 6 bases and J by 3 bases. CDR3 length: 14 residues. The CDR3 DNA is TGTGCCACCAGAGACAGGGGGTCTAATGAAAAACTGTTTTTT. Its translation: CATRDRGSNEKLFF.

The CDR3, as DNA: TGTGCCAGCAGCTTAGATAGAACAGGGCGTTTGGAGACCCAGTACTTC. Translating gives CASSLDRTGRLETQYF. This sequence joins TRBV7-2 and TRBJ2-5; D is possibly TRBD1 (6 bases). There are 16 residues in the CDR3. The germline CDR1 and CDR2 sequences are SGHTA and FQGNSA. Trimming took 1 base from V and 5 from J, leaving 17 bases between them.

In its sample, this clone was seen a few times. The rearrangement uses TRBV11-2 and TRBJ1-2; the match to TRBD1 covers 9 bases. Trimming removed 0 bases from V and 3 bases from J; junction bases left unmatched: 2. This CDR3 spans 15 amino acids. Germline V CDR1 and CDR2: SGHAT, FQNNGV. CDR3: CASSLEGQGHYGYTF. The CDR3 DNA reads TGTGCCAGCAGCTTAGAGGGACAGGGACACTATGGCTACACCTTC.

This clone was recorded many times. The J gene is TRBJ2-4, the V gene TRBV4-3; a possible D gene is TRBD1 (6 bases). Germline lookup yields CDR1 LGHNA and CDR2 YSLEER. This CDR3 is built from 16 residues. The germline V and J ends were trimmed by 3 bases and 1 base, with 13 bases remaining between them. CDR3 residues: CASSQGNRAAKNIQYF. The CDR3 DNA is TGCGCCAGCAGCCAGGGGAACAGGGCCGCCAAAAACATTCAGTACTTC.

This clone was seen a few times. The genes are TRBV6-6 and TRBJ2-7, with 8 bases fitting TRBD1. The CDR3 contains 14 residues. J was trimmed by 2 bases and V by 4 bases; bases with no gene match: 4. Per the germline V gene, CDR1 is MNHNY and CDR2 is SVGAGI (reference sequence). CDR3 region: CASSSDRGTYEQYF. In nucleotides, the CDR3 is TGTGCCAGCAGTTCCGACAGGGGTACCTACGAGCAGTACTTC.

V usage is TRBV27 and J usage is TRBJ1-2, with a weak D call TRBD1 (6 bases). Deletions cut 5 bases from V and 2 bases from J, with 12 bases between. Germline values: CDR1 MNHEY, CDR2 SMNVEV (reference sequence). This CDR3 comprises 14 residues. The CDR3 protein is CASSRQDGNYGYTF. CDR3 bases: TGTGCCAGCAGTAGACAGGACGGAAACTATGGCTACACCTTC.

This chain uses TRBV9 with TRBJ2-7; TRBD2 matches at 7 bases. CDR1 is SGDLS, CDR2 YYNGEE, per germline. V lost 2 bases to trimming and J lost 2 bases; unmatched junction nucleotides: 10. The CDR3 spans 16 residues. The CDR3 protein is CASSVHGGGGPYEQYF. DNA for the CDR3: TGTGCCAGCAGCGTTCACGGCGGCGGGGGACCCTACGAGCAGTACTTC.